These 19 T cell receptor beta chains were all obtained from the same sample, sequenced in a study of blood T cells in healthy people across ages. The use of a sample-barcoded 5' primer and a J-beta primer mix characterized a second PCR of 7 to 11 cycles. TCRdb re-called the 5' RACE reads with MiXCR, one entry per CDR3 protein. The profile shows roughly 1,700,000 distinct CDR3 sequences, roughly 28% of them singletons. The sequenced sample consisted of blood. The receptors come from a woman aged 25 to 39 in good health.

This clonotype was recorded at least ten times. The chain joins TRBV7-2 to TRBJ2-4; D is ambiguous. Deletions cut 2 bases from V and 7 bases from J, with 18 bases between. CDR3 length: 16 residues. From germline, CDR1 is SGHTA and CDR2 FQGNSA. CDR3 sequence: CASSLHSNGISNIQYF. Here the CDR3 DNA reads TGTGCCAGCAGCTTACATAGTAACGGTATCTCCAACATTCAGTACTTC.

Concerning this clonotype: Since a much larger clone is just one base distant, this may be a read error. The chain links TRBV20-1 to TRBJ1-2, with a weak D call TRBD1 (6 bases). This CDR3 is 14 amino acids long. Germline-derived CDR1 and CDR2 are DFQATT and SNEGSKA (reference sequence). This chain's CDR3 is CSARDWGADYGCTF. In DNA, the CDR3 is TGCAGTGCTAGAGATTGGGGGGCAGACTATGGCTGCACCTTC.

As to this clonotype: It is likely a read error, because the conserved phenylalanine at the end of the CDR3 is missing. This chain uses TRBV5-1 with TRBJ2-6; 10 nucleotides agree with TRBD1. This CDR3 has 16 residues. Germline values: CDR1 SGHRS, CDR2 YFSETQ. The CDR3 DNA sequence: TGCGCGAGCACGGGACAGGGGAGCTCTGGGGCCAACGTCCTGACTTAC. Residues: CASTGQGSSGANVLTY.

This clonotype has more than one count but fewer than ten. This chain uses TRBV29-1 with TRBJ2-3, with D perhaps matching TRBD1 or TRBD2 (5 bases each). Looked up from germline, CDR1 is SQVTM and CDR2 is ANQGSEA. The CDR3 totals 13 residues. Trimming took 0 bases from V and 13 from J, leaving 17 bases between them. CDR3 bases: TGCAGCGTTGAAGACCAGACGCTGGGACGTGAGTATTTT. Translating it yields CSVEDQTLGREYF.

The rearrangement joins TRBV11-2 to TRBJ1-3, with D perhaps matching TRBD1 (6 bases). This CDR3 has 16 residues. The germline V and J ends were trimmed by 5 bases and 4 bases, with 18 bases remaining between them. Germline loops: CDR1 SGHAT, CDR2 FQNNGV. CDR3 sequence reads: CASSASDRLAGNTIYF. The DNA of the CDR3 is TGTGCCAGCAGCGCGAGCGACAGGCTGGCGGGAAACACCATATATTTT.

The chain links TRBV5-1 to TRBJ2-1, with TRBD1 matching 9 bases. Germline V gives CDR1 SGHRS, CDR2 YFSETQ. V lost 0 bases, J lost 9 bases, and 16 bases stayed unmatched. The CDR3 has 18 residues. CDR3 loop: CASSLAEGQGSRRGEQFF. The CDR3, as DNA: TGCGCCAGCAGCTTGGCCGAGGGACAGGGATCCCGTCGGGGTGAGCAGTTCTTC.

The CDR3 nucleotides are TGTGCCATCAGTACCGGACTAGCGGGGGGGCCTTCCATTCCCGATACGCAGTATTTT. Translation: CAISTGLAGGPSIPDTQYF. The chain has TRBV10-3 and TRBJ2-3, with 15 nucleotides matching TRBD2. The length of the CDR3 is 19 residues. The germline gives CDR1 ENHRY, CDR2 SYGVKD. The V gene end was trimmed by 5 bases and the J gene end by 6 bases; junction bases not matched to a gene: 15.

This clonotype was observed a few times. The chain carries TRBV15 and TRBJ2-7, with D maybe TRBD2 (5 bases). The CDR3 sequence is 18 residues long. Germline loops: CDR1 LNHNV, CDR2 YYDKDF (reference sequence). Trimming took off 5 bases at V and 0 bases at J, with 23 bases between the two ends. The CDR3 sequence is CATSRTLGNSQSSYEQYF. CDR3 DNA: TGTGCCACCAGCCGGACTTTAGGGAACAGTCAATCCTCCTACGAGCAGTACTTC.

This clonotype has just a few counts. This sequence joins TRBV12-3 or TRBV12-4 and TRBJ1-1; TRBD1 aligns across 7 bases. The CDR3 sequence is 15 residues long. The V segment lost 5 bases and the J segment 0 bases; nucleotides outside the gene matches: 6. CDR3 residues: CASSLSQGLNTEAFF. The CDR3 DNA follows: TGTGCCAGCAGTCTCTCACAGGGGTTGAACACTGAAGCTTTCTTT.

The gene calls are TRBV7-2 and TRBJ2-4; D is uncertain. V gave up 2 bases and J gave up 2 bases, with 7 bases separating them. Looked up from germline, CDR1 is SGHTA and CDR2 is FQGNSA. The CDR3 is made up of 14 amino acids. CDR3: CASSLPPTKNIQYF. CDR3 sequence (DNA): TGTGCCAGCAGCTTACCCCCCACCAAAAACATTCAGTACTTC.

DNA for the CDR3: TGCAGCGCCCAATTGGGGACAGGGGGTTCCTACGAGCAGTACTTC. Encoded protein: CSAQLGTGGSYEQYF. V is TRBV29-1 and J is TRBJ2-7; 11 bases match TRBD1. The CDR3 contains 15 residues. V dropped 7 bases and J dropped 1; count of bases not matched to a gene: 9. Germline V gene data show CDR1 as SQVTM and CDR2 as ANQGSEA.

This clonotype appeared a few times. This chain uses TRBV29-1 with TRBJ2-7; 8 bases match TRBD1. The CDR3 covers 13 residues. Germline CDR1 is SQVTM and CDR2 is ANQGSEA. J gave up 5 bases and V 5 bases, and 8 bases lay outside the gene matches. CDR3 sequence: CSVPGQDNDEQYF. The CDR3 DNA follows: TGCAGCGTTCCGGGACAGGACAACGACGAGCAGTACTTC.

Ten or more counts support this clonotype. The chain employs TRBV29-1 and TRBJ2-3; D perhaps matches TRBD2 (5 bases). This CDR3 has 11 residues. Deletions cut 3 bases from V and 4 bases from J, with 5 bases between. The germline V gene has CDR1 SQVTM and CDR2 ANQGSEA. CDR3 amino acids: CSVERADTQYF. The CDR3 DNA sequence: TGCAGCGTTGAGAGGGCAGATACGCAGTATTTT.

The genes are TRBV4-1 and TRBJ1-2; TRBD1 is a possible D gene (6 bases). The CDR3 is 15 residues long. Germline values: CDR1 MGHRA, CDR2 YSYEKL. The V and J ends lost 1 base and 4 bases respectively, with 13 bases between them. CDR3 sequence (DNA): TGCGCCAGCAGCCAAGGGACAGTCGGCGGCTATGGCTACACCTTC. It codes for CASSQGTVGGYGYTF.

This chain uses TRBV5-1 with TRBJ2-1, with D hard to call. The CDR3 has 13 residues. Germline CDR1 and CDR2: SGHRS and YFSETQ. The ends were cut back, 5 bases at V and 10 bases at J, with 16 bases in the middle. In DNA form, the CDR3 reads TGCGCCAGCAGTGACTTTGGCGCGCGGGAGCAGTTCTTC. Its translation: CASSDFGAREQFF.

This clonotype was observed a few times. This chain links TRBV7-9 with TRBJ2-7, with 12 nucleotides matching TRBD2. Germline values: CDR1 SEHNR, CDR2 FQNEAQ (reference sequence). J gave up 0 bases and V 0 bases, and 6 bases lay outside the gene matches. The CDR3 sequence is 18 residues long. In nucleotides, the CDR3 is TGTGCCAGCAGCTTAGCGCTAGCGGGAGGGACCAACTCCTACGAGCAGTACTTC. Its translation is CASSLALAGGTNSYEQYF.

This rearrangement joins TRBV2 to TRBJ2-1, with TRBD2 matching 7 bases. Germline assignment: CDR1 SNHLY and CDR2 FYNNEI. Trimming removed 7 bases from V and 8 bases from J; junction bases left unmatched: 2. The CDR3 runs to 11 residues. The CDR3 spells CASTREDEQFF. Here the CDR3 DNA reads TGTGCCAGCACACGGGAGGATGAGCAGTTCTTC.

The chain combines TRBV10-2 with TRBJ1-5; no clear D. The CDR3 has 15 amino acids. Trimming shortened V by 0 bases and J by 4 bases, and 10 bases separated the two germline ends. CDR1 WSHSY and CDR2 SAAADI come from the germline V gene. CDR3 region: CASSESGGWNQPQHF. CDR3 in DNA: TGCGCCAGCAGTGAGTCTGGCGGATGGAATCAGCCCCAGCATTTT.

J is TRBJ2-1 and V is TRBV2; D might be TRBD2 (5 bases). With 6 bases removed from V and 7 bases from J, the gap between germline ends came to 13 bases. Germline V CDR1 and CDR2: SNHLY, FYNNEI. The CDR3 covers 13 residues. The DNA of the CDR3 is TGTGCCAGCAGCCCAACCCCGGGGAATGAGCAGTTCTTC. Its translation: CASSPTPGNEQFF. The full variable domain, its missing parts supplied by reference TRBV2 and TRBJ2-1, is EPEVTQTPSHQVTQMGQEVILRCVPISNHLYFYWYRQILGQKVEFLVSFYNNEISEKSEIFDDQFSVERPDGSNFTLKIRSTKLEDSAMYFCASSPTPGNEQFFGPGTRLTVL.